This T cell receptor beta chain was captured by sequencing in a study of blood T cell repertoires in COVID-19 (dated by TCRdb to about 2020). Notes on the research overall: Samples from collaborators originated in the United States, Italy and Spain and spanned both the acute and convalescent phases of COVID-19. Where available, HLA class I and class II types were obtained from metadata supplied by the sample provider rather than from assay-based typing. The repertoires were released in a freely available public database meant as a resource for research on the immune response to SARS-CoV-2. Deeply sampled blood TCRbeta repertoires from subjects exposed to, actively infected with, or recovered from COVID-19 were included in the dataset. The samples were drawn from two sources: the first 160 participants of the ongoing ImmuneRACE study, and 1,000 to 1,500 subjects contributed by 6 global collaborators. The sample metadata nearly always contained a de-identified subject ID, COVID-19 status, age in years and sex. The material from the prospective study consisted of cDNA or gDNA derived from T cells, B-cell-depleted T cells, or PBMCs. General conclusions and limits of the study: The amount of clinical and demographic metadata varied by source and participant and was provided uncurated.

TCRbeta CDR3 regions were amplified from genomic DNA using the immunoSEQ Assay, a bias-controlled multiplex PCR. Under the source paper's analysis protocol: Within the assay, amplification of reference gene primers was used to estimate how many nucleated cells each sample contained. To quantify the absolute abundance of each unique TCRbeta CDR3 rearrangement, sequence reads were collapsed and filtered. For each sample, productive Simpson clonality was calculated as the square root of Simpson's diversity index over productive rearrangements. TCRdb's version of the immuneACCESS table is confined to in-frame rearrangements and falls short of the full clone set. An unresolved V gene accounts for under half of the shortfall where checked; the remainder is of unknown origin. The DNA was the basis for D and trimming; V, J and clone size are from that table. This sample has 350,000 to 400,000 clones in its table, and 89% of those were observed once. Less than 2% of the sample lies in the top ten.

Participants in the prospective study were aged roughly 18 to 90 years, lived in 24 United States geographic areas, and enrolled through a virtual design. In the prospective study, participants were assigned to cohorts based on the clinical history participants reported in a screening survey and a study questionnaire. ImmuneRACE Cohort 3 recovered participants were defined by two consecutive negative NP/OP PCR tests, healthcare professional clearance, or symptom resolution. Mobile phlebotomists in the prospective study collected whole blood, serum and a nasopharyngeal or oropharyngeal swab from every participant. Participants in the prospective study had the option to provide additional blood draws and questionnaires over an approximately 2-month period. Prospective study blood samples were shipped either frozen or at room temperature before DNA extraction. As for this clone: It has no known antigen specificity. Base qualities are not recorded, but no much larger clone differs from it by a single base.

Via the germline V gene (reference sequence), CDR1 is LGHDT and CDR2 YNNKEL. Between the V and J ends, shortened by 4 bases and 0 bases respectively, the junction contains 12 bases. The CDR3 starts with the cysteine, ends with the phenylalanine, and has 15 residues. Just CDR3 DNA is preserved here, 45 bases in frame from base 1. The TCR sequence derives from a woman in her 30s who had recovered from COVID-19. The sequencing input was PBMCs or T cells enriched from blood (not recorded which). The sequence is built from TRBV3-1 (or the pseudogene TRBV3-2) and TRBJ1-1; too little of a D gene remains to name it. The nucleotide sequence reads TGTGCCAGCAGCCGACTCGGCGGGGTGAACACTGAAGCTTTCTTT. Translated, it gives CASSRLGGVNTEAFF.